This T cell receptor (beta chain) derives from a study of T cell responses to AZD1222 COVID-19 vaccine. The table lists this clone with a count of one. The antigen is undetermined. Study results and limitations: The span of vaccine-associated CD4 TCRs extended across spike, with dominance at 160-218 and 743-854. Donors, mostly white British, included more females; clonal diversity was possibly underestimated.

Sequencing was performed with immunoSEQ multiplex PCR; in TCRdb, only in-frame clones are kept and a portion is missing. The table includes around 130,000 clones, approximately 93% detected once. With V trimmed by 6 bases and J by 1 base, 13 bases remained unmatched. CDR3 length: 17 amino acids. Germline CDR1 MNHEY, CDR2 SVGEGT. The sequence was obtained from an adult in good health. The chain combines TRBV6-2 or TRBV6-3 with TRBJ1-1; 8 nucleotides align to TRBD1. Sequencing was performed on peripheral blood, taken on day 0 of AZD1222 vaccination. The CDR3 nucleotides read TGTGCCAGCAGCTCCCGACCCCAGGGGGCTGAGAACACTGAAGCTTTCTTT. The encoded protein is CASSSRPQGAENTEAFF.